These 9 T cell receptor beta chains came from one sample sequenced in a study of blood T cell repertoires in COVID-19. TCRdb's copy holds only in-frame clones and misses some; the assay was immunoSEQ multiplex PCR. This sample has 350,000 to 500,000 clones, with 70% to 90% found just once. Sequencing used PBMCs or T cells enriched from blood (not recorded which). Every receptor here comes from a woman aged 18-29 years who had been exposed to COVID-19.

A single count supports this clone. CDR3 coding DNA: TGTGCCAGCAGGCCCCAGGGTGCAGATACGCAGTATTTT. It codes for CASRPQGADTQYF. The V gene is TRBV12-3 or TRBV12-4, the J gene TRBJ2-3; D perhaps matches TRBD1 (5 bases). CDR3 length equals 13 residues. The V end was cut by 6 bases, the J end by 4 bases, with 11 bases between.

CDR3: CASSYHRSRTGNSYGYTF. The DNA of the CDR3 is TGTGCCAGCAGTTACCACCGTAGCCGGACAGGAAACTCCTATGGCTACACCTTC. V is TRBV6-2 or TRBV6-3 and J is TRBJ1-2, with 7 nucleotides matching TRBD1. This CDR3 comprises 18 residues. V shed 2 bases and J 4 bases; nucleotides not matched to a gene: 16. Germline V gives CDR1 MNHEY, CDR2 SVGEGT.

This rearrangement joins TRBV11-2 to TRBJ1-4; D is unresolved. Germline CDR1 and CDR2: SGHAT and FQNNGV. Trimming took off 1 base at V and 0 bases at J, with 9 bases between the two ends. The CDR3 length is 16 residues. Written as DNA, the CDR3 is TGTGCCAGCAGCTTAGCCTCACATGCAACTAATGAAAAACTGTTTTTT. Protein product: CASSLASHATNEKLFF.

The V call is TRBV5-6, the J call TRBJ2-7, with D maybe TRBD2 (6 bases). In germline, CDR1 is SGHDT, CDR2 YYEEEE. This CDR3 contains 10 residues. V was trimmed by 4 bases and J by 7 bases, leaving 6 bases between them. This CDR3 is CASSGREQYF. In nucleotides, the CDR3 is TGTGCCAGCAGCGGGAGGGAGCAGTACTTC.

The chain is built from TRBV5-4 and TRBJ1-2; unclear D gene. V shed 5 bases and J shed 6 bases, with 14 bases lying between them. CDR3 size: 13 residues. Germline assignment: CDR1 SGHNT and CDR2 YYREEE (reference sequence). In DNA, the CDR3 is TGTGCCAGCAGGCTCGACTTGGCTGATGGCTACACCTTC. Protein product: CASRLDLADGYTF.

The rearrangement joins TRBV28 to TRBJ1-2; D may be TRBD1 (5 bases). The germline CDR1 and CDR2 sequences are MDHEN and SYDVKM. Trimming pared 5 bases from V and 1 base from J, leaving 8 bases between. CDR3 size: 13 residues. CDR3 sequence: CASSPGHNYGYTF. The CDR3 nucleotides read TGTGCCAGCAGTCCCGGACATAACTATGGCTACACCTTC.

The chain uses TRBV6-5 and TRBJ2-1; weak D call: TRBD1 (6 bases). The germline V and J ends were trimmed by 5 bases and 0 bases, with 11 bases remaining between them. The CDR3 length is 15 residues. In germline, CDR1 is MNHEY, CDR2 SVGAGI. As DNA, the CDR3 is TGTGCCAGCAGTCTAGACAGGAGCTCCTACAATGAGCAGTTCTTC. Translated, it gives CASSLDRSSYNEQFF.

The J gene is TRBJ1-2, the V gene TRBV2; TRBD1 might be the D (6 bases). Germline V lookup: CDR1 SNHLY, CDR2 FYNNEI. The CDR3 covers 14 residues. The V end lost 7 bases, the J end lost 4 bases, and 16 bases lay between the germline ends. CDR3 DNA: TGTGCCAGCAACCAGGGGCTGTTGGGCTATGGCTACACCTTC. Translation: CASNQGLLGYGYTF.

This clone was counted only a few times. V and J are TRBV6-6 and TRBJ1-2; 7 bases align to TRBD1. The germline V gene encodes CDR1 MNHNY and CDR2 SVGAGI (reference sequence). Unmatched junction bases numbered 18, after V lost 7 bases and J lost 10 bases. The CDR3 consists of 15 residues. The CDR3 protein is CASTYLARQGDSYTF. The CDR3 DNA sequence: TGTGCCAGCACCTACCTTGCAAGACAGGGAGATTCCTACACCTTC.